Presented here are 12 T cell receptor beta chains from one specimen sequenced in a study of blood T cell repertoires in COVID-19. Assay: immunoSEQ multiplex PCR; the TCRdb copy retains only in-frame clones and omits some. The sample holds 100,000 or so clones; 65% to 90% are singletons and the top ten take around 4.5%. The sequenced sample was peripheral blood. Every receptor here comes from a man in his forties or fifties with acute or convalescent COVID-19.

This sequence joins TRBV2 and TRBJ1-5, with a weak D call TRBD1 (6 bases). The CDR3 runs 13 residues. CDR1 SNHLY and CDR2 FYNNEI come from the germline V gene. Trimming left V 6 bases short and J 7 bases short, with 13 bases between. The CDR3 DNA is TGTGCCAGCAGCCCAGCGGGGGGCCAGCCCCAGCATTTT. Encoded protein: CASSPAGGQPQHF.

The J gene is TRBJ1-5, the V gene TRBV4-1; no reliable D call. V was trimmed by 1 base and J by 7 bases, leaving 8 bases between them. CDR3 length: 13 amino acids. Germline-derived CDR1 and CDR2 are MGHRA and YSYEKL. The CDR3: CASSQGMGQPQHF. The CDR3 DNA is TGCGCCAGCAGCCAAGGAATGGGCCAGCCCCAGCATTTT.

The CDR3 nucleotides are TGTGCCAGCAGTTACTCGTCAGGGAACTATGGCTACACCTTC. Its translation: CASSYSSGNYGYTF. The V call is TRBV6-5, the J call TRBJ1-2, with a weak D call TRBD1 (5 bases). The CDR3 is 14 residues long. V dropped 0 bases and J dropped 2 bases, with 7 bases sitting between them. Germline V lookup: CDR1 MNHEY, CDR2 SVGAGI.

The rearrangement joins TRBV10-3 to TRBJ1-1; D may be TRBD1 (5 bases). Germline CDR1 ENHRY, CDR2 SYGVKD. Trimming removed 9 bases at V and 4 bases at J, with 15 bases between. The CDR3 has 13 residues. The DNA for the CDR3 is TGTGCCATGACCGGACACGGGGGCACTGAAGCTTTCTTT. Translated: CAMTGHGGTEAFF.

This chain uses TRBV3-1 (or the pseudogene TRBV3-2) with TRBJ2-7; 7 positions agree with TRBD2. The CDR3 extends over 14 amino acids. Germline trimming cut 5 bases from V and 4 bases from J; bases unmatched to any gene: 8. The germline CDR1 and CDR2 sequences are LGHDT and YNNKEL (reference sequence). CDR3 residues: CASSTTSMGYEQYF. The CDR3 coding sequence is TGTGCCAGCAGCACGACTAGCATGGGATACGAGCAGTACTTC.

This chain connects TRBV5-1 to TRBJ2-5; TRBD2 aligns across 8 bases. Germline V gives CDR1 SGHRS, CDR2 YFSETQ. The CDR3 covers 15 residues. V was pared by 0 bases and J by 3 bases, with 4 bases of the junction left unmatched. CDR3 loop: CASSLGWTSKETQYF. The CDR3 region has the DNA TGCGCCAGCAGCTTGGGATGGACTAGCAAAGAGACCCAGTACTTC.

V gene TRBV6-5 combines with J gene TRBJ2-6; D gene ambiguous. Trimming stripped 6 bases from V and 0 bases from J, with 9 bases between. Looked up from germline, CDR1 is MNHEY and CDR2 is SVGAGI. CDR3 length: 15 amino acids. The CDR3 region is CASRTSVSGANVLTF. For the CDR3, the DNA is TGTGCCAGCAGAACATCCGTCTCTGGGGCCAACGTCCTGACTTTC.

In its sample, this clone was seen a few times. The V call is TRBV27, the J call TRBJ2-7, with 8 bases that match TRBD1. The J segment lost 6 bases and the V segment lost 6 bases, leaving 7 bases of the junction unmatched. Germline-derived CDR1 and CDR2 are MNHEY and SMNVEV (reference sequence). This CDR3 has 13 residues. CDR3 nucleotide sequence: TGTGCCAGCAGCTGGACAGGGTTGGGCGAGCAGTACTTC. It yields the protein CASSWTGLGEQYF.

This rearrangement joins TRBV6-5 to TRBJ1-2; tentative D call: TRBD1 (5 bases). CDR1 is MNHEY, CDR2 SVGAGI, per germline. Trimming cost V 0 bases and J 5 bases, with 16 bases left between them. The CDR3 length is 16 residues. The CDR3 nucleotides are TGTGCCAGCAGTTACTCACGCAGGGTCATATATTATGGCTACACCTTC. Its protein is CASSYSRRVIYYGYTF.

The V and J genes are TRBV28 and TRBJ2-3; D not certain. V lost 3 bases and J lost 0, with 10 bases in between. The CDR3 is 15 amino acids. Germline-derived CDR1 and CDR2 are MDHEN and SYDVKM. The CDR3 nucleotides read TGTGCCAGCAGTTTTGGCGGTCGGAGCACAGATACGCAGTATTTT. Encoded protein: CASSFGGRSTDTQYF.

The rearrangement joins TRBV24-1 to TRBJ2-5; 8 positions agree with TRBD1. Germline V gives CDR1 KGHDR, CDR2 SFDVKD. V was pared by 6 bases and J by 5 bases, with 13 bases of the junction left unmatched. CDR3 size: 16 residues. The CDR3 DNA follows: TGTGCCACCAGTTTCCCTGGACAGGGAACGGGGGAGACCCAGTACTTC. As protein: CATSFPGQGTGETQYF.

The CDR3 loop reads CASSWTSAGNTGELFF. In nucleotides, the CDR3 is TGTGCCAGCAGCTGGACTAGCGCCGGGAACACCGGGGAGCTGTTTTTT. V gene TRBV7-2 combines with J gene TRBJ2-2; 9 bases map to TRBD2. With V trimmed by 4 bases and J by 1 base, 4 bases remained unmatched. The CDR3 spans 16 residues. Germline V gives CDR1 SGHTA, CDR2 FQGNSA.